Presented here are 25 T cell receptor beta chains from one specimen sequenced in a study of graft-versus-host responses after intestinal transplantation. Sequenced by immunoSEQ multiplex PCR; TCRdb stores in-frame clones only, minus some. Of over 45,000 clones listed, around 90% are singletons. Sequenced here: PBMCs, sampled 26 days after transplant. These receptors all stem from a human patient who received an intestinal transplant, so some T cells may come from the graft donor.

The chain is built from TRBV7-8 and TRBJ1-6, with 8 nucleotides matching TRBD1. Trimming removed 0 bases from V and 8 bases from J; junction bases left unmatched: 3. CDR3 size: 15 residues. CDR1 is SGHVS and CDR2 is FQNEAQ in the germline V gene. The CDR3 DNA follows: TGTGCCAGCAGCTTAGCTGGACAGGGCGATTCACCCCTCCACTTT. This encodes CASSLAGQGDSPLHF. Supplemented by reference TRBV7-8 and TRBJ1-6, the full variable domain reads GAGVSQSPRYKVAKRGQDVALRCDPISGHVSLFWYQQALGQGPEFLTYFQNEAQLDKSGLPSDRFFAERPEGSVSTLKIQRTQQEDSAVYLCASSLAGQGDSPLHFGNGTRLTVT.

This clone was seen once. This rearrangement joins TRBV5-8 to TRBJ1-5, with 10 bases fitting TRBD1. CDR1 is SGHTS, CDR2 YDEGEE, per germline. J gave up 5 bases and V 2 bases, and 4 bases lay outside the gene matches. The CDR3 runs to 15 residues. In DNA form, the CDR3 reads TGTGCCAGCAGCTTTACGGGACAGGGGTATCAGCCCCAGCATTTT. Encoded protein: CASSFTGQGYQPQHF.

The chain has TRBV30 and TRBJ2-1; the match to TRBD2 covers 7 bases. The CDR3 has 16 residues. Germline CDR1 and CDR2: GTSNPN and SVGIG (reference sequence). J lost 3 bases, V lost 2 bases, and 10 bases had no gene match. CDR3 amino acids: CAWSPTGLGGYNEQFF. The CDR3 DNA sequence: TGTGCCTGGAGTCCCACTGGACTAGGCGGCTACAATGAGCAGTTCTTC.

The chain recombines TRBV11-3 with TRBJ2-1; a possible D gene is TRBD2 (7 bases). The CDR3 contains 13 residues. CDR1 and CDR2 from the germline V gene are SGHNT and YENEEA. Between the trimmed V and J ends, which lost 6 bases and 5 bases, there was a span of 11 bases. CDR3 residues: CASRGGADNEQFF. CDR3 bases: TGTGCCAGCAGAGGGGGGGCGGACAATGAGCAGTTCTTC.

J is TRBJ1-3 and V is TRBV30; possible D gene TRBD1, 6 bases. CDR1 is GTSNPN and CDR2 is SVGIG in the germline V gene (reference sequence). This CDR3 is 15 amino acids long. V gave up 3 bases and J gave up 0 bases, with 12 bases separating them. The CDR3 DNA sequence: TGTGCCTGGAGCGCCGACAGGAGCTCTGGAAACACCATATATTTT. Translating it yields CAWSADRSSGNTIYF. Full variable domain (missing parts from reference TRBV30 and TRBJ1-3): SQTIHQWPATLVQPVGSPLSLECTVEGTSNPNLYWYRQAAGRGLQLLFYSVGIGQISSEVPQNLSASRPQDRQFILSSKKLLLSDSGFYLCAWSADRSSGNTIYFGEGSWLTVV.

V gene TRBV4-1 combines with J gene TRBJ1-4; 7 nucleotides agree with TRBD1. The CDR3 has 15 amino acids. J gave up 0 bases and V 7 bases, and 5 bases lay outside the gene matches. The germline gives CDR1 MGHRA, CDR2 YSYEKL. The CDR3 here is CASTRGAATNEKLFF. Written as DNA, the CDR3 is TGCGCCAGCACCAGGGGGGCGGCAACTAATGAAAAACTGTTTTTT.

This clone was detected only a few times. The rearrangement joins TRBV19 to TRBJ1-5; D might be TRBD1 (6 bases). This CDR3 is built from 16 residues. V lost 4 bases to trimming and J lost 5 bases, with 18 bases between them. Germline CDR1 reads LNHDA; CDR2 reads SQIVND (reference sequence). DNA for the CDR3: TGTGCCAGTAGTAAGCAAGGGACACCCATCGATCAGCCCCAGCATTTT. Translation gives CASSKQGTPIDQPQHF.

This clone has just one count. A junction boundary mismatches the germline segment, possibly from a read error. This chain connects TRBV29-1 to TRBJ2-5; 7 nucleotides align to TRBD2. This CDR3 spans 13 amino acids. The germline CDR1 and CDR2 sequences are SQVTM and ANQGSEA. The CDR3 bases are TGCAGCCTTGACCCATGTAGCGGGGAGACCCAGTACTTC. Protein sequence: CSLDPCSGETQYF.

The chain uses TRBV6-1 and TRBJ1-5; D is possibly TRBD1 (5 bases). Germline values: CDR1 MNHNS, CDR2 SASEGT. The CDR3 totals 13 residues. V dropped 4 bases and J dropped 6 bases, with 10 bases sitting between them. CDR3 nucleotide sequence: TGTGCCAGCAGTGGGGGGGAATCTCAGCCCCAGCATTTT. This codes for CASSGGESQPQHF.

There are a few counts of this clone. CDR3 amino acids: CASSSGGYTF. Here the CDR3 DNA reads TGTGCCAGCAGTTCAGGGGGCTACACCTTC. The chain employs TRBV28 and TRBJ1-2; D is possibly TRBD1 (5 bases). V was clipped by 4 bases and J by 8 bases, with 5 bases between them. The CDR3 is made up of 10 amino acids. Germline loops: CDR1 MDHEN, CDR2 SYDVKM.

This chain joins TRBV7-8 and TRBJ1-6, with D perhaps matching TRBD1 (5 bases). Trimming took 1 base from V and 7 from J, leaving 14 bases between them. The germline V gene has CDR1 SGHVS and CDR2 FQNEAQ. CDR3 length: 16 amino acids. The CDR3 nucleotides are TGTGCCAGCAGCTTAGGGGTGGCAGGGATAAATTCACCCCTCCACTTT. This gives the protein CASSLGVAGINSPLHF.

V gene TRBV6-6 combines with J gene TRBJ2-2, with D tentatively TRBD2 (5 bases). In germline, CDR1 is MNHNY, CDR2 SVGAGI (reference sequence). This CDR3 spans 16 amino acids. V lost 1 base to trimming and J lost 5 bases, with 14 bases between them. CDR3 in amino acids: CASSYWTDLGTGELFF. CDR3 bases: TGTGCCAGCAGTTACTGGACTGATTTGGGGACCGGGGAGCTGTTTTTT.

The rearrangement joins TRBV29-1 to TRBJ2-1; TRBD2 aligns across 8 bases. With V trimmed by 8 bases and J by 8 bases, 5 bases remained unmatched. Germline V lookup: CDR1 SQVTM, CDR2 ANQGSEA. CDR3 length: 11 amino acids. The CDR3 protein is CSSGRGDEQFF. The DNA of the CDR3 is TGCAGCTCTGGGCGGGGGGATGAGCAGTTCTTC.

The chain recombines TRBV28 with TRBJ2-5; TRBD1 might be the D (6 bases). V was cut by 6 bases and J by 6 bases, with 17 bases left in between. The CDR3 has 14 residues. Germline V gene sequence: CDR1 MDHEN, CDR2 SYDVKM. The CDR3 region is CASSHPRGGKTQYF. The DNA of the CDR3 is TGTGCCAGCAGCCATCCGAGAGGGGGAAAGACCCAGTACTTC.

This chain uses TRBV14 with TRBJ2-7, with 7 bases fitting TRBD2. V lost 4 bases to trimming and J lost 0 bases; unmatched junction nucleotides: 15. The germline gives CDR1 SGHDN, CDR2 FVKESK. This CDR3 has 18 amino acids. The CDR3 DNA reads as TGTGCCAGCAGCCCGCACCAGAGAGTAGCGGGTAACTCCTACGAGCAGTACTTC. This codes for CASSPHQRVAGNSYEQYF. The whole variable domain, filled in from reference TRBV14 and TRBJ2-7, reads EAGVTQFPSHSVIEKGQTVTLRCDPISGHDNLYWYRRVMGKEIKFLLHFVKESKQDESGMPNNRFLAERTGGTYSTLKVQPAELEDSGVYFCASSPHQRVAGNSYEQYFGPGTRLTVT.

The CDR3 is CASSSTATPRMNTEAFF. The CDR3 DNA is TGTGCCAGCAGCTCGACAGCCACACCACGAATGAACACTGAAGCTTTCTTT. This chain connects TRBV7-8 to TRBJ1-1; D possibly corresponds to TRBD1 (5 bases). CDR1 SGHVS and CDR2 FQNEAQ come from the germline V gene. Between the trimmed V and J ends, which lost 4 bases and 0 bases, there was a span of 18 bases. The CDR3 is made up of 17 amino acids.

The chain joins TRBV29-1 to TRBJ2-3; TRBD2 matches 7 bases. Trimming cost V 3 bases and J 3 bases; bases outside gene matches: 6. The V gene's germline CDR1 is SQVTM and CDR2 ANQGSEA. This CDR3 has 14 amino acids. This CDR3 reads CSVDQRTRTDTQYF. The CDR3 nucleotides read TGCAGCGTTGACCAAAGGACTAGAACAGATACGCAGTATTTT.

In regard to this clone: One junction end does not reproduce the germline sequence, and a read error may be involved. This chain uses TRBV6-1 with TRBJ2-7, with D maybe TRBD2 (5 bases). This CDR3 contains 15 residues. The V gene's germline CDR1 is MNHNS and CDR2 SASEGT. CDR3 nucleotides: TGTGCCAGCAGCGAAGCGGAAGGACTGCGCTACGAGCAGTACTTC. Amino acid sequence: CASSEAEGLRYEQYF.

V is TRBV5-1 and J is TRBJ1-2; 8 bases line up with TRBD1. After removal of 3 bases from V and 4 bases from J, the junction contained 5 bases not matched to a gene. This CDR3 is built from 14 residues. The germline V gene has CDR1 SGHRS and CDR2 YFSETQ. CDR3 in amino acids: CASSSGQGGYGYTF. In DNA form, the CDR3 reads TGCGCCAGCAGCTCCGGACAGGGCGGCTATGGCTACACCTTC.

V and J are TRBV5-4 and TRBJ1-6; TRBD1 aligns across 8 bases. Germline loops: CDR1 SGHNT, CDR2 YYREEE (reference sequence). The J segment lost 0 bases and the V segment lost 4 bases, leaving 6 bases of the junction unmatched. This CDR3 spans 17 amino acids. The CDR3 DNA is TGTGCCAGCAGCCCTGATGGACAGGGCTCCTATAATTCACCCCTCCACTTT. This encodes CASSPDGQGSYNSPLHF.

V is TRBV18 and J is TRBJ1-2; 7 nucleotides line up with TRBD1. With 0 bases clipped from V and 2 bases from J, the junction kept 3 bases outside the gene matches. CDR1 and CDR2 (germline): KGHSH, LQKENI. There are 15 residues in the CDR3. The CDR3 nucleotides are TGTGCCAGCTCACCACCGGGGACAGCCAACTATGGCTACACCTTC. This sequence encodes CASSPPGTANYGYTF.

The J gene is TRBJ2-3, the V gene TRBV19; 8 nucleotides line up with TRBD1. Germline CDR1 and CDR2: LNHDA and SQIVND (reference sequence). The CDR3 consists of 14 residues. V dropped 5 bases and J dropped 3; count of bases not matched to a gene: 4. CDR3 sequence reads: CASSEDRGTDTQYF. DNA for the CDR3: TGTGCCAGTAGTGAAGACAGGGGAACAGATACGCAGTATTTT.

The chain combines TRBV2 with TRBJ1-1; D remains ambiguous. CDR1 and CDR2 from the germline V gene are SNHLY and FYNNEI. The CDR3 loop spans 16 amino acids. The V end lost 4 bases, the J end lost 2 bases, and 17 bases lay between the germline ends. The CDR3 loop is CASSVVLGEPNTEAFF. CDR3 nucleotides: TGTGCCAGCAGTGTAGTTCTTGGAGAACCAAACACTGAAGCTTTCTTT.

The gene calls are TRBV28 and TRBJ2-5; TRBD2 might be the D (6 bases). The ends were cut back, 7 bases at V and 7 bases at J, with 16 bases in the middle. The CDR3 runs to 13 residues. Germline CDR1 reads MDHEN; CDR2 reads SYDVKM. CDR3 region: CASTIAEYGTQYF. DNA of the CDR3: TGTGCCAGCACCATAGCGGAATATGGGACCCAGTACTTC.

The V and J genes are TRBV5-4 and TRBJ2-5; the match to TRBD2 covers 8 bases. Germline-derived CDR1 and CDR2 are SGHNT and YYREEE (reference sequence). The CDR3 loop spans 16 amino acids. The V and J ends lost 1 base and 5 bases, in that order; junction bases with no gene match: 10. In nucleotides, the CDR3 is TGTGCCAGCAGCTTGCGAGCGGGGGCCCTGGGGGAGACCCAGTACTTC. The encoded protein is CASSLRAGALGETQYF.